A selection of T cell receptor beta chains follows, all from one sample in a study of blood T cell repertoires in COVID-19. TCRdb keeps only in-frame clones here, not all; method: immunoSEQ multiplex PCR. The sample lists roughly 250,000 clones, 80% to 90% occurring once. Specimen: PBMCs or T cells enriched from blood (not recorded which). The receptors were sampled from a woman aged 30 to 39 who had recovered from COVID-19. The CDR3 runs from the conserved cysteine through the conserved F or W. The D gene is left open where the match is weak.

>13|-|TRBJ1-1|TRBV27
CASSLYQYTEAFF
>17|TRBD2|TRBJ2-2|TRBV7-3
CASSRTSGRTDTGELFF
>16|-|TRBJ2-7|TRBV19
CASSIDRHASPGEQYF
>15|TRBD1|TRBJ2-5|TRBV24-1
CATSETQGARETQYF
>15|-|TRBJ1-2|TRBV3-1/TRBV3-2
CASSQRVTGHYGYTF
>19|-|TRBJ2-4|TRBV4-1
CASSQDRGITGPLWSIQYF
>14|-|TRBJ2-7|TRBV2
CASLGLRYTYEQYF
>16|TRBD2|TRBJ2-3|TRBV30
CAWSVGLAGGPDTQYF
>16|TRBD2|TRBJ2-5|TRBV18
CASSPGMTSGGETQYF
>15|-|TRBJ1-1|TRBV7-2
CASSLSSGSVTEAFF
>15|TRBD2|TRBJ2-7|TRBV5-1
CASSSISGSFYEQYF
>13|-|TRBJ1-1|TRBV27
CASRLSGRSEAFF
>12|-|TRBJ2-5|TRBV19
CASSIGRETQYF
>15|-|TRBJ1-2|TRBV2
CASSARQLANYGYTF
>12|-|TRBJ1-1|TRBV2
CASRLQGTEAFF
>18|-|TRBJ1-1|TRBV28
CASSFVNPVGGMNTEAFF
>15|TRBD1|TRBJ2-7|TRBV7-9
CASSGRDSKTYEQYF
>13|-|TRBJ2-1|TRBV27
CASSFQGWNEQFF
>14|-|TRBJ2-2|TRBV11-2
CASSRGLTAGELFF
>13|-|TRBJ2-7|TRBV29-1
CSGLDRVTYEQYF
>15|-|TRBJ1-5|TRBV18
CASSPSSVSNQPQHF
>15|TRBD2|TRBJ2-7|TRBV7-9
CASSLVRGGAYEQYF
>16|TRBD1|TRBJ1-2|TRBV29-1
CSVEGADRGRLYGYTF
>18|TRBD2|TRBJ2-3|TRBV18
CASSPPGLAGVLTDTQYF
>12|-|TRBJ1-1|TRBV5-6
CASSSPRTEAFF
>15|TRBD1|TRBJ2-1|TRBV7-3
CASTLRGQGLNEQFF
>16|-|-|TRBV11-2
CASSRVGFGNTGELFF
>17|-|TRBJ2-7|TRBV6-8
CASCPQRAHDSSYEQYF
>15|-|TRBJ2-7|TRBV7-9
CASSSPGQTAYEQYF
>16|-|TRBJ2-1|TRBV28
CASSSSGVSAYNEQFF
>13|-|TRBJ2-1|TRBV7-9
CASSDTNYNEQFF
>21|TRBD2|TRBJ2-3|TRBV27
CASSLSCLGLAGGSSTDTQYF
>14|TRBD1|TRBJ1-2|TRBV15
CATSTWTGSYGYTF
>16|TRBD1|TRBJ1-5|TRBV4-1
CASSQPQGASNQPQHF
>15|-|TRBJ1-1|TRBV13
CASSLLGAYRTEAFF
>15|TRBD1|TRBJ2-7|TRBV5-1
CASSTRTGKGYEQYF